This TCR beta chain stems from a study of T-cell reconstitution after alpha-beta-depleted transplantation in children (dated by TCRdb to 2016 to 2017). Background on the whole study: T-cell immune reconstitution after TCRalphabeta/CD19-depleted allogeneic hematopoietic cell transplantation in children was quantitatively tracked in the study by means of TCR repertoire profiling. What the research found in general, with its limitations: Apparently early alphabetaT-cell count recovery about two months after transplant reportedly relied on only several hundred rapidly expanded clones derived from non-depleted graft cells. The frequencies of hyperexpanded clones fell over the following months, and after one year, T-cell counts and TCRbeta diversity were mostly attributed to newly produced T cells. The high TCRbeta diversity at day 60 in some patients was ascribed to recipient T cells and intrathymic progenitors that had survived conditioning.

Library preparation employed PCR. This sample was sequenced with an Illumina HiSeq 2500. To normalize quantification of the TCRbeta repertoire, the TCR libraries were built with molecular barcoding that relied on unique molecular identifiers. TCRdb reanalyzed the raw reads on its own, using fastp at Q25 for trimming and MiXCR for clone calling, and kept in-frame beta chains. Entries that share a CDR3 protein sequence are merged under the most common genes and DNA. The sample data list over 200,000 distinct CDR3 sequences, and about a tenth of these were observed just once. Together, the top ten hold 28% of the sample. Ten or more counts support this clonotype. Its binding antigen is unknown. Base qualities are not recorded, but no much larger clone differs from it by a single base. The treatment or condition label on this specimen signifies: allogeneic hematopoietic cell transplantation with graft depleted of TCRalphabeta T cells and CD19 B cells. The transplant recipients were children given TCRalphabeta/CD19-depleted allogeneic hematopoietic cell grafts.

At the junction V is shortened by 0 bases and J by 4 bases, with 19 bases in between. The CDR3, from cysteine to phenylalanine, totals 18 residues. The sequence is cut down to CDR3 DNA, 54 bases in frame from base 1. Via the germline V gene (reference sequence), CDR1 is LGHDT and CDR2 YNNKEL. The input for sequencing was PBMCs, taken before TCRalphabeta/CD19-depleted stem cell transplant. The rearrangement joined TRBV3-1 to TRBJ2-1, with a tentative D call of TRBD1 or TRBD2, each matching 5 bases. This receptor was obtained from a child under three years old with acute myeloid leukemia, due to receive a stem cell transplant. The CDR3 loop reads CASSQDIPLGTQYNEQFF. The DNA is TGTGCCAGCAGCCAAGATATTCCTTTAGGGACCCAATACAATGAGCAGTTCTTC.